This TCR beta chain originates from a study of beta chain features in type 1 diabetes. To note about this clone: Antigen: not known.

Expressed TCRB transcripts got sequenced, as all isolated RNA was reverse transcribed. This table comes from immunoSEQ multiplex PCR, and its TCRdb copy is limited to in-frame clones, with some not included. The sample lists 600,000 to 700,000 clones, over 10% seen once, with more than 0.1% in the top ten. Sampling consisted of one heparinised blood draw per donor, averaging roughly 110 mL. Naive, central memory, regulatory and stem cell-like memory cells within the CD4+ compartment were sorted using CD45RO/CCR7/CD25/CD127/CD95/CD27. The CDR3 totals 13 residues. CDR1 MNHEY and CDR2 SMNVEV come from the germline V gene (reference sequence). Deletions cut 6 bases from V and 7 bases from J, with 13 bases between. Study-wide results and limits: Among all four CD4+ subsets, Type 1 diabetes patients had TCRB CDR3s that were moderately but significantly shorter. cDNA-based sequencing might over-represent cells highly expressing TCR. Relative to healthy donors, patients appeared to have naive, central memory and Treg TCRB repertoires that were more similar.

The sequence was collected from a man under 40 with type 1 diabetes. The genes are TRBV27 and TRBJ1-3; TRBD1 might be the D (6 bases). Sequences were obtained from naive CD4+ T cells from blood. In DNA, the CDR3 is TGTGCCAGCAGGCCACAGGGAATCAACACCATATATTTT. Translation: CASRPQGINTIYF.